This T cell receptor (beta chain) was retrieved from a study of shared clonotypes between healthy human individuals. CD45RO-negative cells were positively selected for CCR7, leaving out terminally differentiated effector memory CD45RA+ cells. General study results and limits: Large sequencing depth failed to make sorted-subset sequencing complete, rarefaction showed. Memory subsets had estimated richness that was generally smaller than that of naive subsets. Shared across a few donors were 4% to 5% of the naive CD4 clonotypes.

This clone appeared once. Its specificity is unknown. Some clones are missing from TCRdb's copy, which holds only in-frame ones; the method was immunoSEQ multiplex PCR. The profile shows approximately 2,000,000 clones, 80% to 95% of them singletons. The receptor's source is a man aged 18 to 29 in good health. Some clones in this sample may be carry-over from other donors' samples. The sequenced material came from naive CD8+ T cells from PBMCs.

The CDR3 is CASSIGLATYNEQFF. CDR3 DNA sequence: TGTGCCAGCAGTATAGGACTAGCAACCTACAATGAGCAGTTCTTC. This chain uses TRBV28 with TRBJ2-1, with 8 bases lining up with TRBD2. CDR3 length: 15 residues. Germline values: CDR1 MDHEN, CDR2 SYDVKM. V dropped 5 bases and J dropped 2; count of bases not matched to a gene: 5.